Listed here are 5 T cell receptor beta chains from one sample, sequenced in a study of blood T cell repertoires in COVID-19 (TCRdb year 2020). Libraries were prepared through the immunoSEQ multiplex PCR assay. As stored in TCRdb, this immuneACCESS dataset retains in-frame rearrangements with V and J assigned. A fraction of the clones does not appear; measured against another copy, unresolved V genes explain less than half of the discrepancy, and the remainder lacks a known reason. The sample table lists around 150,000 clones, roughly 87% of them with a count of one. About 4.1% of the sample is held by the ten biggest clonotypes. Sequenced sample: peripheral blood. These receptor sequences come from a woman in her sixties or seventies with active or convalescent COVID-19.

The gene calls are TRBV11-2 and TRBJ2-3; tentative D call: TRBD1 (5 bases). This CDR3 contains 15 residues. Trimming removed 5 bases from V and 2 bases from J, with 14 bases in between. Germline CDR1 and CDR2: SGHAT and FQNNGV. DNA of the CDR3: TGTGCCAGCAGCGGGTGGGGCGATTCCACAGATACGCAGTATTTT. Translating it yields CASSGWGDSTDTQYF.

This clone occurred once. This chain uses TRBV4-3 with TRBJ1-1; D uncertain. V was trimmed by 1 base and J by 11 bases, leaving 14 bases between them. CDR3 length equals 13 residues. Looked up from germline, CDR1 is LGHNA and CDR2 is YSLEER. The CDR3 DNA follows: TGCGCCAGCAGCCAAGGCCAGCGAATTCCGGCTTTCTTT. Its protein is CASSQGQRIPAFF.

The gene calls are TRBV7-3 and TRBJ1-3, with D perhaps TRBD1 (5 bases). CDR1 is SGHTA and CDR2 is FQGTGA in the germline V gene. Between the trimmed V and J ends, which lost 3 bases and 0 bases, there was a span of 6 bases. The CDR3 spans 14 residues. CDR3 region: CASSLDNSGNTIYF. In nucleotides, the CDR3 is TGTGCCAGCAGCTTGGACAACTCTGGAAACACCATATATTTT.

This chain's CDR3 is CASIFDGATNEKLFF. The CDR3 bases are TGTGCCAGCATTTTCGACGGGGCAACTAATGAAAAACTGTTTTTT. The chain uses TRBV2 and TRBJ1-4; the D is unclear. The CDR3 has 15 amino acids. Germline CDR1 and CDR2: SNHLY and FYNNEI. The V end was cut by 7 bases, the J end by 0 bases, with 12 bases between.

V usage is TRBV5-6 and J usage is TRBJ1-2, with D uncertain. With 1 base removed from V and 0 bases from J, the gap between germline ends came to 13 bases. This CDR3 spans 16 amino acids. The germline CDR1 and CDR2 sequences are SGHDT and YYEEEE. CDR3 region: CASSLRQALANYGYTF. CDR3 coding DNA: TGTGCCAGCAGCTTGCGGCAGGCCTTAGCTAACTATGGCTACACCTTC. Full variable domain (remainder filled in from reference TRBV5-6 and TRBJ1-2): DAGVTQSPTHLIKTRGQQVTLRCSPKSGHDTVSWYQQALGQGPQFIFQYYEEEERQRGNFPDRFSGHQFPNYSSELNVNALLLGDSALYLCASSLRQALANYGYTFGSGTRLTVV.